The 23 T cell receptor beta chains in this list originate from one sample, sequenced in a study of T-cell reconstitution after alpha-beta-depleted transplantation in children. Unique molecular identifiers were built into the TCRbeta library. Each CDR3 protein gets one entry after TCRdb re-called the PCR reads with MiXCR. The sample yields 530,000 or so distinct CDR3 sequences, approximately 30% seen once. This material consisted of PBMCs, taken before TCRalphabeta/CD19-depleted stem cell transplant. These receptors were taken from a boy less than two years old with Wiskott-Aldrich syndrome, due to receive a stem cell transplant.

The rearrangement joins TRBV28 to TRBJ1-2; 8 bases fit TRBD1. Germline V gene data show CDR1 as MDHEN and CDR2 as SYDVKM. CDR3 length: 15 amino acids. Trimming took 5 bases from V and 2 from J; bases not matched to a gene: 7. The CDR3 DNA reads as TGTGCCAGCAGTCCCCAGGGGGCAACAAACTATGGCTACACCTTC. Its translation is CASSPQGATNYGYTF.

This clonotype was seen once. V gene TRBV20-1 combines with J gene TRBJ2-2; 12 bases match TRBD2. Germline CDR1 is DFQATT and CDR2 is SNEGSKA (reference sequence). V trimming: 3 bases; J trimming: 4 bases; junction bases outside the gene matches: 9. This CDR3 is 17 amino acids long. The CDR3 protein is CSASSTSGSVSTGELFF. The CDR3 DNA sequence: TGCAGTGCTAGCTCGACTAGCGGGAGTGTCAGCACCGGGGAGCTGTTTTTT.

The V call is TRBV7-2, the J call TRBJ1-5; D not certain. V was cut by 2 bases and J by 0 bases, with 5 bases left in between. The CDR3 spans 14 residues. CDR1 is SGHTA, CDR2 FQGNSA, per germline. CDR3 in DNA: TGTGCCAGCAGCTTACAGGCTAGCAATCAGCCCCAGCATTTT. Protein: CASSLQASNQPQHF.

This clonotype was counted only a few times. CDR3 sequence: CASRIDSYNEQFF. The CDR3 DNA reads as TGTGCCAGCAGAATTGACTCGTACAATGAGCAGTTCTTC. V and J are TRBV12-3 or TRBV12-4 and TRBJ2-1; no clear D. V lost 6 bases and J lost 4, with 10 bases in between. This CDR3 has 13 amino acids.

In its sample, this clonotype was seen a few times. CDR3 region: CASSERGWARRAFF. Here the CDR3 DNA reads TGTGCCAGCAGTGAGCGGGGGTGGGCTCGACGAGCTTTCTTT. This rearrangement joins TRBV6-1 to TRBJ1-1; weak D call: TRBD1 (5 bases). V was pared by 3 bases and J by 10 bases, with 18 bases between. The CDR3 length is 14 residues. Germline values: CDR1 MNHNS, CDR2 SASEGT.

The rearrangement links TRBV20-1 to TRBJ2-5, with 7 bases that match TRBD2. The junction had 8 bases not matched to a gene; V was cut back by 6 bases and J by 4 bases. Germline lookup yields CDR1 DFQATT and CDR2 SNEGSKA (reference sequence). This CDR3 is built from 13 residues. CDR3 sequence: CSAREARGETQYF. CDR3 in DNA: TGCAGTGCCCGGGAGGCTAGAGGAGAGACCCAGTACTTC.

A few counts support this clonotype. The gene calls are TRBV3-1 and TRBJ2-5; tentative D call: TRBD1 (6 bases). V lost 6 bases to trimming and J lost 4 bases, with 9 bases between them. The CDR3 has 12 residues. CDR1 is LGHDT, CDR2 YNNKEL, per germline (reference sequence). The CDR3, as DNA: TGTGCCAGCAGGGGGGCGGGAGAGACCCAGTACTTC. It yields the protein CASRGAGETQYF.

This rearrangement joins TRBV2 to TRBJ2-2, with a tentative D call TRBD1 (5 bases). This CDR3 is built from 15 residues. Germline CDR1 is SNHLY and CDR2 is FYNNEI. Trimming took 6 bases from V and 4 from J, leaving 15 bases between them. CDR3 nucleotides: TGTGCCAGCAGGGTCCAGGGAAGAAGCACCGGGGAGCTGTTTTTT. Amino acids: CASRVQGRSTGELFF.

The chain has TRBV11-1 and TRBJ2-6; TRBD1 aligns across 8 bases. The V gene's germline CDR1 is SGHAT and CDR2 FQDESV (reference sequence). V lost 1 base, J lost 1 base, and 9 bases stayed unmatched. The CDR3 covers 19 residues. DNA for the CDR3: TGTGCCAGCAGCTTAGGACTGGGACAGGTACTTTCTGGGGCCAACGTCCTGACTTTC. It is translated as CASSLGLGQVLSGANVLTF.

There are a few counts of this clonotype. The chain joins TRBV5-1 to TRBJ2-3, with a tentative D call TRBD1 (6 bases). Germline CDR1 reads SGHRS; CDR2 reads YFSETQ. Trimming removed 4 bases at V and 4 bases at J, with 10 bases between. The CDR3 length is 13 residues. The CDR3 spells CASSREGADTQYF. For the CDR3, the DNA is TGCGCCAGCAGCCGCGAGGGGGCAGATACGCAGTATTTT. The entire variable domain, with the rest obtained from reference TRBV5-1 and TRBJ2-3, is as follows: KAGVTQTPRYLIKTRGQQVTLSCSPISGHRSVSWYQQTPGQGLQFLFEYFSETQRNKGNFPGRFSGRQFSNSRSEMNVSTLELGDSALYLCASSREGADTQYFGPGTRLTVL.

This clonotype was counted only a few times. The rearrangement uses TRBV5-5 and TRBJ2-1; 9 bases agree with TRBD2. This CDR3 is 17 amino acids long. The trim removed 4 bases at V and 7 bases at J, leaving 15 bases unmatched. Germline V gene sequence: CDR1 SGHKS, CDR2 YYEKEE (reference sequence). CDR3 residues: CASSRAGAGGPENEQFF. The CDR3 DNA is TGTGCCAGCAGCCGGGCGGGGGCGGGAGGGCCAGAAAATGAGCAGTTCTTC.

The J gene is TRBJ2-1, the V gene TRBV4-1, with D possibly TRBD1 on 6 matching bases. CDR1 is MGHRA and CDR2 is YSYEKL in the germline V gene. There are 16 residues in the CDR3. Trimming removed 4 bases at V and 5 bases at J, with 18 bases between. CDR3 in DNA: TGCGCCAGCAGCCCCTTCCACAGGGAGATCAACAATGAGCAGTTCTTC. Amino acids: CASSPFHREINNEQFF.

Of note for this clonotype: The CDR3 does not close with the conserved phenylalanine or tryptophan, likely indicating a read error. V and J are TRBV5-1 and TRBJ2-1; the D is unclear. V shed 4 bases and J shed 0 bases, with 11 bases lying between them. This CDR3 region has 15 residues. Germline CDR1 and CDR2: SGHRS and YFSETQ. CDR3 bases: TGCGCCAGCAGCAAAGCCGGTTCCTCCTACAATGAGCAGTTCTTG. Its translation: CASSKAGSSYNEQFL.

This clonotype was seen only a few times. This chain joins TRBV5-1 and TRBJ1-5; TRBD1 might be the D (5 bases). Trimming took 4 bases from V and 6 from J, leaving 17 bases between them. Per the germline V gene, CDR1 is SGHRS and CDR2 is YFSETQ. The CDR3 consists of 15 residues. The CDR3 region is CASSPGTPSGQPQHF. In DNA form, the CDR3 reads TGCGCCAGCAGCCCCGGGACCCCCTCCGGTCAGCCCCAGCATTTT.

This clonotype was seen ten or more times. The rearrangement uses TRBV15 and TRBJ2-1, with D uncertain. V was shortened by 1 base and J by 9 bases, with 4 bases between the two germline ends. The germline V gene has CDR1 LNHNV and CDR2 YYDKDF (reference sequence). The CDR3 sequence is 11 residues long. The chain's CDR3 is CATSRGGEQFF. In DNA, the CDR3 is TGTGCCACCAGCAGAGGAGGTGAGCAGTTCTTC. The whole variable domain, filled in from reference TRBV15 and TRBJ2-1, reads DAMVIQNPRYQVTQFGKPVTLSCSQTLNHNVMYWYQQKSSQAPKLLFHYYDKDFNNEADTPDNFQSRRPNTSFCFLDIRSPGLGDTAMYLCATSRGGEQFFGPGTRLTVL.

About this clonotype itself: The junction and the germline gene differ at one end; a read error may be behind it. The chain has TRBV6-2 or TRBV6-3 and TRBJ2-4; D is perhaps TRBD1 (5 bases). The CDR3 is 16 amino acids. Germline CDR1 reads MNHEY; CDR2 reads SVGEGT. The CDR3 bases are TGTGCCAGCAGTTACTGGGTGGGATGGGGCAAAAACAGTCAGTACTTC. It yields the protein CASSYWVGWGKNSQYF.

The J gene is TRBJ1-1, the V gene TRBV6-5, with D unresolved. V shed 0 bases and J shed 5 bases, with 7 bases lying between them. The germline V gene has CDR1 MNHEY and CDR2 SVGAGI. This CDR3 has 13 amino acids. In nucleotides, the CDR3 is TGTGCCAGCAGTTACTCTGGGCGGACTGAAGCTTTCTTT. The encoded protein is CASSYSGRTEAFF.

J is TRBJ2-1 and V is TRBV5-1, with 14 nucleotides matching TRBD2. Germline lookup yields CDR1 SGHRS and CDR2 YFSETQ. CDR3 length: 19 residues. Trimming took 0 bases from V and 5 from J; bases not matched to a gene: 10. The CDR3 protein is CASSLARTSGRSYDNEQFF. In DNA form, the CDR3 reads TGCGCCAGCAGCTTGGCCCGGACTAGCGGGAGGTCCTACGACAATGAGCAGTTCTTC. The full variable domain, completed using reference TRBV5-1 and TRBJ2-1, is KAGVTQTPRYLIKTRGQQVTLSCSPISGHRSVSWYQQTPGQGLQFLFEYFSETQRNKGNFPGRFSGRQFSNSRSEMNVSTLELGDSALYLCASSLARTSGRSYDNEQFFGPGTRLTVL.

This rearrangement joins TRBV27 to TRBJ2-2; 11 nucleotides agree with TRBD2. V dropped 7 bases and J dropped 5; count of bases not matched to a gene: 6. Germline CDR1 reads MNHEY; CDR2 reads SMNVEV (reference sequence). The CDR3 sequence is 15 residues long. The CDR3 is CASKSSGRLTGELFF. The CDR3 bases are TGTGCCAGCAAGTCTAGCGGGAGGTTAACCGGGGAGCTGTTTTTT.

This clonotype was picked up a small number of times. The chain combines TRBV2 with TRBJ2-7; D gene unclear. Germline-derived CDR1 and CDR2 are SNHLY and FYNNEI. The length of the CDR3 is 18 residues. V shed 2 bases and J shed 2 bases, with 22 bases lying between them. The chain's CDR3 is CASSEMSIISTSTYEQYF. CDR3 nucleotide sequence: TGTGCCAGCAGTGAAATGTCCATCATTTCCACCTCCACCTACGAGCAGTACTTC.

The table lists this clonotype with a few counts. The CDR3 spells CSFGLSGELFF. CDR3 in DNA: TGCAGCTTCGGACTGTCCGGGGAGCTGTTTTTT. The chain has TRBV29-1 and TRBJ2-2; TRBD2 might be the D (5 bases). V shed 8 bases and J shed 6 bases, with 10 bases lying between them. Germline assignment: CDR1 SQVTM and CDR2 ANQGSEA. This CDR3 has 11 amino acids.

This clonotype came up many times. This chain links TRBV2 with TRBJ2-1, with D tentatively TRBD2 (5 bases). V lost 6 bases and J 5 bases, leaving 8 bases between the germline ends. Germline V gene data show CDR1 as SNHLY and CDR2 as FYNNEI. This CDR3 has 12 residues. DNA of the CDR3: TGTGCCAGCAGCGTGACTAACAATGAGCAGTTCTTC. It yields the protein CASSVTNNEQFF.

The chain has TRBV2 and TRBJ2-7, with D perhaps TRBD2 (6 bases). Trimming removed 6 bases at V and 1 base at J, with 10 bases between. This CDR3 has 13 amino acids. CDR1 is SNHLY and CDR2 is FYNNEI in the germline V gene. CDR3 in amino acids: CASSGRGSYEQYF. Written as DNA, the CDR3 is TGTGCCAGCAGCGGGAGAGGGTCCTACGAGCAGTACTTC.